A selection of T cell receptor beta chains follows, all from one sample in a study of cytomegalovirus exposure and HLA in healthy donors. Produced via immunoSEQ multiplex PCR; TCRdb's table is partial and in-frame only. There are about 100,000 clones in the sample; around 76% occur only once, and around a fifth lies in the top ten. The specimen was PBMCs. These receptors all come from a woman aged 55-69 years in good health and CMV-seropositive. The CDR3 runs from the conserved cysteine through the conserved F or W. The D gene is left open where the match is weak. Some rows mark clone size as missing; the rest say once, few, many or name a class of expanded clone.

V: TRBV7-9; D: NA; J: TRBJ2-3; size: NA; DNA: TGTGCCAGCAGCTCATCTGGCGATACGCAGTATTTT; CDR3: CASSSSGDTQYF
V: TRBV18; D: TRBD2; J: TRBJ2-7; size: NA; DNA: TGTGCCAGCTCAAAGGAAGCGGGAGGGTCCTACGAGCAGTACTTC; CDR3: CASSKEAGGSYEQYF
V: TRBV5-1; D: NA; J: TRBJ1-4; size: few; DNA: TGCGCCAGCAGCTTGTCAGGTGGGGGGGAAAAACTGTTTTTT; CDR3: CASSLSGGGEKLFF
V: TRBV5-8; D: NA; J: TRBJ1-3; size: once; DNA: TGCGCCAGCAGCTTGTGGATCTCCGGGGGAAACACCATATATTTT; CDR3: CASSLWISGGNTIYF
V: TRBV28; D: TRBD2; J: TRBJ2-5; size: once; DNA: TGTGCCAGCAGTTTAACGGCGGGAGGGGTAGAGACCCAGTACTTC; CDR3: CASSLTAGGVETQYF
V: TRBV27; D: TRBD2; J: TRBJ2-7; size: NA; DNA: TGTGCCAGCAGTCTTTCGACGGGAGGCACCGAGCAGTACTTC; CDR3: CASSLSTGGTEQYF
V: TRBV28; D: TRBD2; J: TRBJ2-7; size: NA; DNA: TGTGCCACTAGCGGGAGTCCCAACGAGCAGTACTTC; CDR3: CATSGSPNEQYF
V: TRBV9; D: NA; J: TRBJ2-7; size: NA; DNA: TGTGCCAGCAGCGTAGGTGGGAGCAACGACGAGCAGTACTTC; CDR3: CASSVGGSNDEQYF
V: TRBV4-2; D: NA; J: TRBJ1-1; size: few; DNA: TGTGCCAGCAGCCAAGGTCCCGGGAGGCTCACTGAAGCTTTCTTT; CDR3: CASSQGPGRLTEAFF
V: TRBV10-3; D: TRBD2; J: TRBJ2-3; size: NA; DNA: TGTGCCATCAGTGAGTCCGTTGGACTAGCGGCTAGCACAGATACGCAGTATTTT; CDR3: CAISESVGLAASTDTQYF
V: TRBV6-5; D: NA; J: TRBJ2-7; size: NA; DNA: TGTGCCAGCAGTAACTGGGGGGTTTCCTACGAGCAGTACTTC; CDR3: CASSNWGVSYEQYF
V: TRBV7-3; D: TRBD2; J: TRBJ2-2; size: NA; DNA: TGTGCCAGCAGCGCGGGACTAGCGGGAGCGGCCCTGTTTTTT; CDR3: CASSAGLAGAALFF
V: TRBV27; D: NA; J: TRBJ1-2; size: NA; DNA: TGTGCCAGCAGTTTAGCCGCAGGGCTCTATGGCTACACCTTC; CDR3: CASSLAAGLYGYTF
V: TRBV9; D: TRBD1; J: TRBJ1-4; size: NA; DNA: TGTGCCAGCAGCGGAGGGACAGTAGATAATGAAAAACTGTTTTTT; CDR3: CASSGGTVDNEKLFF
V: TRBV15; D: TRBD1; J: TRBJ1-5; size: NA; DNA: TGTGCCACCAGCAGAGAGGGGCAGGGGGCGGATCAGCCCCAGCATTTT; CDR3: CATSREGQGADQPQHF
V: TRBV5-1; D: TRBD2; J: TRBJ2-5; size: NA; DNA: TGCGCCAGCAGCTCGGGACTAGCGGGTCCTCAAGAGACCCAGTACTTC; CDR3: CASSSGLAGPQETQYF
V: TRBV5-5; D: NA; J: TRBJ2-2; size: NA; DNA: TGTGCCAGCAGCTTGAATTTAGAACAGGTGGACACCGGGGAGCTGTTTTTT; CDR3: CASSLNLEQVDTGELFF
V: TRBV10-2; D: NA; J: TRBJ2-7; size: NA; DNA: TGCGCCAGCACGCTGCGGGAACGTAACGAGCAGTACTTC; CDR3: CASTLRERNEQYF
V: TRBV29-1; D: TRBD1; J: TRBJ2-7; size: NA; DNA: TGCAGCGTTCTGACAGGGAGCTCCTACGAGCAGTACTTC; CDR3: CSVLTGSSYEQYF
V: TRBV5-1; D: TRBD2; J: TRBJ2-3; size: NA; DNA: TGCGCCAGCAGCTTGGCGGGGGGACTTTTTAGCACAGATACGCAGTATTTT; CDR3: CASSLAGGLFSTDTQYF
V: TRBV20-1; D: TRBD2; J: TRBJ2-7; size: NA; DNA: TGCAGTGCCGGGACTACCTACGAGCAGTACTTC; CDR3: CSAGTTYEQYF
V: TRBV30; D: NA; J: TRBJ2-7; size: NA; DNA: TGTGCCTGCGCTGGGGGCTCCTACGAGCAGTACTTC; CDR3: CACAGGSYEQYF
V: TRBV9; D: NA; J: TRBJ2-2; size: NA; DNA: TGTGCCAGCAGCGCCCGACAGTTGAACACCGGGGAGCTGTTTTTT; CDR3: CASSARQLNTGELFF
V: TRBV5-4; D: TRBD2; J: TRBJ2-3; size: NA; DNA: TGTGCCAGCAGATGGGGACTAGCGGGAGGACAAGATACGCAGTATTTT; CDR3: CASRWGLAGGQDTQYF
V: TRBV30; D: NA; J: TRBJ1-5; size: NA; DNA: TGTGCCTGGAGCGGGGGGGGAAATCAGCCCCAGCATTTT; CDR3: CAWSGGGNQPQHF
V: TRBV2; D: NA; J: TRBJ1-1; size: NA; DNA: TGTGCCAGCAGTGAAGAGCTCAGGCTACTGAACACTGAAGCTTTCTTT; CDR3: CASSEELRLLNTEAFF
V: TRBV7-9; D: NA; J: TRBJ2-1; size: NA; DNA: TGTGCCAGCAGCCCAAGTATGCTTGAGGGCTACTACAATGAGCAGTTCTTC; CDR3: CASSPSMLEGYYNEQFF
V: TRBV6-1; D: TRBD1; J: TRBJ2-7; size: NA; DNA: TGTGCCAGCAGTGTAGTCGGACAGGGAAACTACGAGCAGTACTTC; CDR3: CASSVVGQGNYEQYF
V: TRBV5-1; D: NA; J: TRBJ2-5; size: NA; DNA: TGCGCCAGCAGCTTGGTTGCGGTAGAAGAGACCCAGTACTTC; CDR3: CASSLVAVEETQYF
V: TRBV2; D: NA; J: TRBJ2-7; size: NA; DNA: TGTGCCAGCAGTGATACTAGCTCGCACGAGCAGTACTTC; CDR3: CASSDTSSHEQYF
V: TRBV9; D: TRBD1; J: TRBJ1-4; size: NA; DNA: TGTGCCAGCAGCCCCCAGGGGGAAAATGAAAAACTGTTTTTT; CDR3: CASSPQGENEKLFF
V: TRBV27; D: NA; J: TRBJ2-3; size: NA; DNA: TGTGCCAGCAGTTTAGGGCCAGGGCAAGATACGCAGTATTTT; CDR3: CASSLGPGQDTQYF
V: TRBV10-1; D: NA; J: TRBJ2-5; size: NA; DNA: TGCGCCAGCAGCCGGGGACAAGAGACCCAGTACTTC; CDR3: CASSRGQETQYF
V: TRBV28; D: TRBD1; J: TRBJ2-7; size: few; DNA: TGTGCCAGCAGCGGTGGGGACAGGGGATGGGCCGAGCAGTACTTC; CDR3: CASSGGDRGWAEQYF
V: TRBV5-4; D: TRBD1; J: TRBJ1-1; size: NA; DNA: TGTGCCAGCAGCCAAGCAGGGGGCAGGGATGAAGCTTTCTTT; CDR3: CASSQAGGRDEAFF
V: TRBV21-1; D: NA; J: TRBJ2-2; size: NA; DNA: TGTGCCAGCTCCCAGGGGCGAGGGAATTGGTCCGGGGAGCTGTTTTTT; CDR3: CASSQGRGNWSGELFF
V: TRBV25-1; D: NA; J: TRBJ2-5; size: NA; DNA: TGTGCCAGCAGTGATTTTGACTTCCAAGAGACCCAGTACTTC; CDR3: CASSDFDFQETQYF
V: TRBV6-1; D: NA; J: TRBJ2-7; size: NA; DNA: TGTGCCAGTTTTAACTCCTACGAGCAGTACTTC; CDR3: CASFNSYEQYF
V: TRBV25-1; D: NA; J: TRBJ1-1; size: few; DNA: TGTGCCAGCAGTGTACACCTTAACACTGAAGCTTTCTTT; CDR3: CASSVHLNTEAFF
V: TRBV7-7; D: NA; J: TRBJ1-1; size: once; DNA: TGTGCTAGCAGCTTAGCGCTGGGCCGCGAAGCTTTCTTT; CDR3: CASSLALGREAFF
V: TRBV11-2; D: TRBD2; J: TRBJ2-7; size: NA; DNA: TGTGCCAGCAGCTTAGAGGGACTAGTTATCTACGAGCAGTACTTC; CDR3: CASSLEGLVIYEQYF
V: TRBV6-1; D: NA; J: TRBJ1-1; size: NA; DNA: TGTGCCAGCAGAGAAGGTCCCGGGAAGTCTTTCTTT; CDR3: CASREGPGKSFF
V: TRBV13; D: TRBD1; J: TRBJ2-7; size: NA; DNA: TGTGCCAGCAGCACTCGGACAGGAGACTTCGAGCAGTACTTC; CDR3: CASSTRTGDFEQYF
V: TRBV30; D: TRBD2; J: TRBJ2-1; size: NA; DNA: TGTGCCTGGAGTGGGGGTGGACTAGCGGGAAACAATGAGCAGTTCTTC; CDR3: CAWSGGGLAGNNEQFF
V: TRBV7-9; D: NA; J: TRBJ1-2; size: NA; DNA: TGTGCCAGCAGGGGGGACATCGATGGCTACACCTTC; CDR3: CASRGDIDGYTF
V: TRBV2; D: NA; J: TRBJ2-5; size: once; DNA: TGTGCCAGCAGTGGAGAGGCGGCCCAAGAGACCCAGTACTTC; CDR3: CASSGEAAQETQYF
V: TRBV28; D: NA; J: TRBJ1-1; size: NA; DNA: TGTGCCAGCAGTGCCTTAGGGGCCCCGGCCTTGGGGAACACTGAAGCTTTCTTT; CDR3: CASSALGAPALGNTEAFF
V: TRBV15; D: TRBD1; J: TRBJ2-5; size: NA; DNA: TGTGCCACCAGCAGAGCGGACAGGGCGCAAGAGACCCAGTACTTC; CDR3: CATSRADRAQETQYF
V: TRBV2; D: TRBD2; J: TRBJ2-1; size: NA; DNA: TGTGCCAGCAGTGAAGCGCTAGCGGGGAGTGGTTCCAATGAGCAGTTCTTC; CDR3: CASSEALAGSGSNEQFF
V: TRBV28; D: TRBD2; J: TRBJ2-1; size: NA; DNA: TGTGCCAGCAGTTTCGCTGGTGGGGCTAGCGGGAGTGATGAGCAGTTCTTC; CDR3: CASSFAGGASGSDEQFF